This TCR beta chain was recorded in a study of T cells in Graves' hyperthyroidism and ophthalmopathy. Study conclusions and caveats: The model made its ophthalmopathy prediction, and onset followed a median roughly six months later. The majority of expanded thyroid clonotypes above 0.001 also appeared in blood.

On this clonotype itself: Its antigen remains unidentified.

RNA transcripts were the template for amplifying TCR beta CDR3 regions. HTBI primers were used for first-round RT-PCR of the TCR CDR3. TCRdb re-called the multiplex PCR reads through MiXCR, storing one row per CDR3 protein. The table records 650,000 to 700,000 distinct CDR3 sequences, 17% of them present only once. Clinical symptoms, serum thyroxine, TRAb, thyroid ultrasound and orbital computed tomography informed diagnoses. The sample taken for sequencing was blood. This sequence originates from a man between 45 and 60 years old with Graves' hyperthyroidism.

The CDR3 here is CATSDWQSHNEQFF. CDR3 coding DNA: TGTGCCACCAGTGATTGGCAGTCCCACAATGAGCAGTTCTTC. The rearrangement joins TRBV24-1 to TRBJ2-1; D is unclear. This CDR3 contains 14 residues. Per the germline V gene, CDR1 is KGHDR and CDR2 is SFDVKD. V was clipped by 2 bases and J by 5 bases, with 9 bases between them.